This T cell receptor beta chain was observed in a study of blood T cells in healthy people across ages (dated by TCRdb to 2014 to 2015). Context from the whole study: In model experiments, template switching captured roughly one uniquely barcoded TCR beta cDNA molecule for every two T cells. For two donors (one aged 18 to 30 and one aged 80 or older), the study analyzed two additional independent replicas of 1 million unique cDNA reads from the same blood draw. The donors were split into four age groups: young (average around 17 years), middle-aged (39), aged (roughly 68) and long-lived (82). To avoid experimental bias, donors of different ages were distributed randomly across sequencing lanes. The study measured age-related changes in TCR beta repertoire diversity using deep sequencing normalized with unique cDNA molecular identifiers.

In its sample, this clonotype was seen a few times. What antigen it recognizes has not been identified. The input lacks base qualities; no much larger clone sits a single base away. Study-wide conclusions, independent of this receptor: Observed TCR beta diversity per million T cells fell roughly linearly with age, and a significant reduction was already apparent by age about 38. Compared with the aged group, the long-lived group had more naive CD4+ T cells, fewer expanded clones and increased TCR diversity, a pattern suggesting age selection. Donor CMV infection status was unknown, potentially confounding age-related changes in expanded clonotypes. There was a strong correlation between observed TCR beta diversity and the percentage of naive T cells measured by flow cytometry. Estimates of total diversity based on one million sequenced T cells were regarded as lower bounds and as underestimates. Conclusive comparison of naive and antigen-experienced compartments was prevented by the profiling of bulk unsorted PBMCs.

Systemically healthy Caucasian individuals from Russia, 35 to 50 in total and aged about 6 to 100 years, were included as donors. About 9.8 milliliters of peripheral blood were drawn from each donor into EDTA-treated Vacutainer tubes. Ficoll-Paque density-gradient centrifugation was used to isolate PBMCs, with at least 6 million obtained per sample. Total RNA, at least 6 micrograms per sample, was extracted from PBMCs with Trizol reagent. For every donor, an aliquot of PBMCs went through flow cytometry to measure the percentages of naive CD45RAhigh/CD27high T cells. The CDR3 sequence holds 14 residues, the cysteine and phenylalanine included. The read is trimmed to its CDR3 DNA, 42 bases read in frame from base 1. Reading the germline V gene gives CDR1 SGHTA and CDR2 FQGNSA. The germline V end is reduced by 7 bases and the J end by 8 bases; junction bases left unmatched: 12. Library preparation employed 5' RACE. The sequencer listed for this sample is Illumina HiSeq 2500. A second 7 to 11 cycle PCR used a sample-barcoded 5' primer and a J-beta primer mix. A template-switch 5' adaptor carrying 12 random nucleotides introduced a unique molecular identifier onto each TCR beta cDNA molecule. Each sample yielded at least 3 million CDR3-containing paired-end reads. First-strand cDNA was synthesized from all RNA with the Mint cDNA synthesis kit, primed by a TRBC-specific oligonucleotide. After uracil-DNA glycosylase treatment, a first 18-cycle PCR used universal primers M1SS and BC2_uni_R on all cDNA. Concerning the study's data processing: Each sample was normalized by randomly selecting 1 million high-quality reads, each carrying a distinct molecular identifier. Instead of being binned into consensus sequences, reads with shared molecular identifiers were discarded. MiTCR, with a Q25 quality threshold and the strictest error-elimination algorithm, was used for CDR3 identification, clonotype clustering and error correction. Lower-bound total TCR beta diversity was estimated with a nonparametric unseen species model using Euler transformation. The public reads were reanalyzed by TCRdb: fastp trimming at Q25, MiXCR alignment, in-frame beta chains only. Every CDR3 protein is listed once, alongside the most common genes and DNA of its rows. The V and J calls and clone size are TCRdb's, not the authors'. In this sample the table shows 1.5 million to 2 million distinct CDR3 sequences, 49% of which occur a single time. The ten largest clonotypes hold 2.1% of the sample.

Sequenced material: blood. The sequence was collected from a woman aged 40 to 50 in good health. The chain uses TRBV7-2 and TRBJ1-2; the central 8 bases match TRBD1. The nucleotide sequence reads TGTGCCAGCACCCTTAGGCAGGGGGCCTGGGGCTACACCTTC. It encodes CASTLRQGAWGYTF.